This entry concerns a single TCR beta chain. Profiled with immunoSEQ multiplex PCR; TCRdb holds only in-frame clones, not every one. The repertoire holds about 61,000 clones, with around 87% as singletons. This entry is derived from a study of blood T cell repertoires in COVID-19. The origin of this receptor is a man aged 55-75 years with acute or convalescent COVID-19. The specimen was peripheral blood.

The CDR3, as DNA: TGTGCCAGCAGCGCGACATATAACACTGAAGCTTTCTTT. Its translation is CASSATYNTEAFF. V and J are TRBV5-6 and TRBJ1-1; D ambiguous. Trimming cost V 4 bases and J 2 bases, with 9 bases left between them. The CDR3 runs to 13 residues. The germline V gene encodes CDR1 SGHDT and CDR2 YYEEEE.